The T cell receptor (beta chain) under discussion was sequenced for a study of cytomegalovirus exposure and HLA in healthy donors. Turning to this clone: Its antigen remains unknown.

The primer mix had 60 Vbeta and 13 Jbeta primers. Clones were sequenced by immunoSEQ multiplex PCR, and TCRdb holds only the in-frame ones, with some missing. The sample contains 150,000 to 200,000 clones, roughly 80% of which appear only once. Findings of the study overall: In a later analysis, TCR association rates varied by HLA locus: DRB1 most, HLA-C fewest.

Germline assignment: CDR1 SGHVS and CDR2 FNYEAQ. The CDR3 is 18 amino acids. The V segment lost 3 bases and the J segment 8 bases; nucleotides outside the gene matches: 13. Participants comprised healthy donors of bone marrow. Sequencing was done on a sample of PBMCs. The receptor comes from a female donor in good health and CMV-seronegative. The chain couples TRBV7-6 to TRBJ1-4, with 12 bases identical to TRBD1. The CDR3 sequence is CASSLPGQGAWVGEKLFF. Written as DNA, the CDR3 is TGTGCCAGCAGCTTGCCGGGACAGGGGGCTTGGGTGGGCGAAAAACTGTTTTTT.